This TCR beta chain was documented in a study of cytomegalovirus exposure and HLA in healthy donors. General study results and limits: Several V segments, TRBV6-2 and TRBV6-3 among them, could not be told apart and were dropped. Reported performance of the classifier showed diagnosis of cytomegalovirus status with high specificity and sensitivity.

The PCR employed 60 Vbeta primers together with 13 Jbeta primers. Generated by immunoSEQ multiplex PCR, the TCRdb table keeps only in-frame clones and is missing some. Of 150,000 to 200,000 clones in the sample, roughly four fifths were seen once. This clone was recorded only once. Antigen unknown. Trimming cost V 5 bases and J 6 bases; bases outside gene matches: 3. CDR3 length: 13 residues. Germline V lookup: CDR1 SGHTA, CDR2 FQGNSA. This chain connects TRBV7-2 to TRBJ1-5; the match to TRBD1 covers 8 bases. The TCR comes from a man aged 50-59 years in good health and CMV-seronegative. Source material: PBMCs. CDR3 sequence reads: CASSPDRVQPQHF. The CDR3 DNA reads TGTGCCAGCAGCCCGGACAGGGTTCAGCCCCAGCATTTT.